Given below is one TCR beta chain in context. Within 2 weeks before study entry, exposed participants met a COVID-19 case. Authors' analysis steps: Counts of nucleated cells, estimated from reference gene primer amplification, were obtained. Profiled with immunoSEQ multiplex PCR; TCRdb holds only in-frame clones, not every one. The DNA was the basis for D and trimming; V, J and clone size are from that table. The sample consists of 430,000 or so clones, over 75% of them appearing once. Between the trimmed V and J ends, which lost 4 bases and 4 bases, there was a span of 15 bases. Germline V CDR1 and CDR2: LGHDT, YNNKEL (reference sequence). This CDR3 has 15 amino acids. This entry comes from a study of blood T cell repertoires in COVID-19. Looking at the study overall: The study drew acute and convalescent COVID-19 samples from the United States, Italy and Spain.

Input material: PBMCs or T cells enriched from blood (not recorded which). The rearrangement joins TRBV3-1 (or the pseudogene TRBV3-2) to TRBJ2-3; possibly TRBD2 for D (6 bases). This sequence originates from a woman aged 18-30 years who had been exposed to COVID-19. The CDR3 region has the DNA TGTGCCAGCAGCCGTCTAGCGTCGTCCGCAGATACGCAGTATTTT. This encodes CASSRLASSADTQYF.